The TCR beta chain described here comes from a study of cytomegalovirus exposure and HLA in healthy donors. Study context: Approximately 190 million T cells yielded 117 million unique TCR beta sequences, as an earlier analysis found. Findings and limits, study-wide: Sequencing probably produced one cluster of sequence variants that were highly shared. Three CMV-associated chains were confirmed in vitro to be specific for CMV antigens. Later analysis suggested links between common viral pathogens and several top significant clusters.

Use of 60 Vbeta and 13 Jbeta primers characterized the PCR. Assay: immunoSEQ multiplex PCR; the TCRdb copy retains only in-frame clones and omits some. In the table there are about 200,000 clones, about four fifths of which are singletons. As regards this clone: Its antigen is unknown.

The CDR3 sequence is 13 residues long. The V and J ends lost 3 bases and 7 bases, in that order; junction bases with no gene match: 5. The germline V gene has CDR1 SGHDT and CDR2 YYEEEE. The chain joins TRBV5-6 to TRBJ2-5, with 8 bases lining up with TRBD1. Source material: PBMCs. This TCR was recovered from a boy younger than 10 in good health and CMV-seronegative. As DNA, the CDR3 is TGTGCCAGCAGCTCAGGGGGCTTGGGGACCCAGTACTTC. Translated, it gives CASSSGGLGTQYF.